A selection of T cell receptor beta chains follows, all from one sample in a study of PD-1 blockade in classical Hodgkin lymphoma. Sequencing was performed with immunoSEQ multiplex PCR; in TCRdb, only in-frame clones are kept and a portion is missing. The sample lists some 13,000 clones, about 88% occurring once. Here the sequenced sample was peripheral blood mononuclear cells (PBMCs), taken at baseline. The receptors here all came from a human donor with classical Hodgkin lymphoma. Both conserved end residues are part of each CDR3. The order of the fields is J gene, CDR3 length, clone size, V gene, CDR3 protein. The listing skips clone size in some rows; elsewhere it reads once, few, many or a size class.

>TRBJ2-2|22|-|TRBV7-8
CASSQLKGGTSGRAVSTGELFF
>TRBJ1-1|15|-|TRBV28
CASSFTDRPYTEAFF
>TRBJ1-2|14|-|TRBV10-3
CAISGDRANYGYTF
>TRBJ2-3|14|-|TRBV6-5
CASNPGLGRDTQYF
>TRBJ2-6|17|-|TRBV19
CASSIGTGVLGANVLTF
>TRBJ2-5|17|-|TRBV5-3
CARSLVMTGTNQETQYF
>TRBJ1-6|15|-|TRBV28
CASTLQGANNSPLHF
>TRBJ1-2|16|-|TRBV7-9
CASSLIGQGINYGYTF
>TRBJ1-1|12|-|TRBV5-1
CASSLDYTEAFF
>TRBJ2-2|15|-|TRBV6-6
CASRLGGYNTGELFF
>TRBJ2-5|14|-|TRBV9
CASSVQGLVETQYF
>TRBJ1-2|15|-|TRBV25-1
CASSPLPGQGRGYTF
>TRBJ1-1|14|-|TRBV7-9
CASSLVGGATEAFF
>TRBJ2-1|19|-|TRBV27
CASSLSPPTSGRKNNEQFF
>TRBJ2-7|13|-|TRBV27
CASRWTGGYEQYF
>TRBJ2-7|13|-|TRBV11-1
CASSASGDYEQYF
>TRBJ2-7|17|-|TRBV21-1
CASSKPAGTQVGGEQYF
>TRBJ2-2|16|-|TRBV19
CASSIDGTTFSGELFF
>TRBJ1-5|14|-|TRBV6-5
CASSLGQLRQPQHF
>TRBJ1-2|15|-|TRBV7-9
CASNARWGVNYGYTF
>TRBJ1-1|11|-|TRBV6-7
CASSYSGGAFF
>TRBJ2-5|14|few|TRBV9
CASSGGTSLETQYF
>TRBJ2-5|15|once|TRBV5-1
CASSSGTSGQETQYF
>TRBJ2-1|13|-|TRBV11-3
CASSLAMGYEQFF
>TRBJ2-1|17|-|TRBV28
CASHPGGLAGEHDEQFF
>TRBJ2-2|14|-|TRBV30
CAWSPGQHTGELFF
>TRBJ2-7|14|-|TRBV28
CASSLASADYEQYF
>TRBJ2-1|11|-|TRBV6-1
CASSPYNEQFF
>TRBJ2-1|17|-|TRBV18
CASSPPRTGSPITEQFF
>TRBJ2-1|15|once|TRBV10-3
CAISPGRGHYNEQFF
>TRBJ2-5|12|-|TRBV5-1
CASSLARETQYF
>TRBJ1-5|13|-|TRBV6-5
CASSGNSNQPQHF
>TRBJ1-2|14|-|TRBV5-1
CASSLAWGRYGYTF
>TRBJ1-5|18|-|TRBV4-1
CASSPYPAWGQHHQPQHF
>TRBJ2-2|15|few|TRBV4-1
CASSQVGQITGELFF
>TRBJ1-5|18|-|TRBV7-8
CASSPSVDRSYSNQPQHF
>TRBJ2-3|17|-|TRBV10-1
CASSESNYGGGPDTQYF
>TRBJ2-1|14|once|TRBV10-3
CATSGTSGTNEQFF
>TRBJ1-5|14|-|TRBV10-1
CASPPEDLRQPQHF
>TRBJ2-2|15|-|TRBV6-5
CASSWGGERAGELFF
>TRBJ2-7|18|once|TRBV19
CASSIDALTSGPTYEQYF
>TRBJ2-5|15|-|TRBV25-1
CASSEPDRAQETQYF
>TRBJ2-1|14|-|TRBV6-1
CASSERDRPNEQFF
>TRBJ2-7|14|-|TRBV5-1
CGQQCHRVSYEQYF
>TRBJ2-2|17|once|TRBV29-1
CSVEDPNRGGNTGELFF
>TRBJ2-5|15|once|TRBV9
CASSVVGSGPETQYF
>TRBJ2-1|16|-|TRBV7-9
CASSARDSSSYNEQFF
>TRBJ1-1|13|-|TRBV5-1
CASSRDRNTEAFF
>TRBJ2-4|15|-|TRBV6-6
CASSLLWGAKNIQYF